This TCR beta chain comes out of a study of T-cell reconstitution after alpha-beta-depleted transplantation in children. Trimming removed 0 bases from V and 12 bases from J; junction bases left unmatched: 8. The germline CDR1 and CDR2 sequences are SQVTM and ANQGSEA. The CDR3 is 13 residues long. This sample's TCRbeta library carried unique molecular identifier barcodes. TCRdb recomputed calls from the PCR reads with MiXCR, one row per CDR3 protein. The table shows approximately 200,000 distinct CDR3 sequences, with roughly 6.5% occurring only once. This clonotype was seen ten or more times. The rearrangement links TRBV29-1 to TRBJ2-1; 7 bases align to TRBD2. The sample in question was PBMCs, obtained before TCRalphabeta/CD19-depleted stem cell transplant. The receptor was derived from a girl under three years old with combined immunodeficiency, due to receive a stem cell transplant. The CDR3 DNA is TGCAGCGTTGAAGATGGGGGAGGGGAATGGCAGTTCTTC. It translates to CSVEDGGGEWQFF.